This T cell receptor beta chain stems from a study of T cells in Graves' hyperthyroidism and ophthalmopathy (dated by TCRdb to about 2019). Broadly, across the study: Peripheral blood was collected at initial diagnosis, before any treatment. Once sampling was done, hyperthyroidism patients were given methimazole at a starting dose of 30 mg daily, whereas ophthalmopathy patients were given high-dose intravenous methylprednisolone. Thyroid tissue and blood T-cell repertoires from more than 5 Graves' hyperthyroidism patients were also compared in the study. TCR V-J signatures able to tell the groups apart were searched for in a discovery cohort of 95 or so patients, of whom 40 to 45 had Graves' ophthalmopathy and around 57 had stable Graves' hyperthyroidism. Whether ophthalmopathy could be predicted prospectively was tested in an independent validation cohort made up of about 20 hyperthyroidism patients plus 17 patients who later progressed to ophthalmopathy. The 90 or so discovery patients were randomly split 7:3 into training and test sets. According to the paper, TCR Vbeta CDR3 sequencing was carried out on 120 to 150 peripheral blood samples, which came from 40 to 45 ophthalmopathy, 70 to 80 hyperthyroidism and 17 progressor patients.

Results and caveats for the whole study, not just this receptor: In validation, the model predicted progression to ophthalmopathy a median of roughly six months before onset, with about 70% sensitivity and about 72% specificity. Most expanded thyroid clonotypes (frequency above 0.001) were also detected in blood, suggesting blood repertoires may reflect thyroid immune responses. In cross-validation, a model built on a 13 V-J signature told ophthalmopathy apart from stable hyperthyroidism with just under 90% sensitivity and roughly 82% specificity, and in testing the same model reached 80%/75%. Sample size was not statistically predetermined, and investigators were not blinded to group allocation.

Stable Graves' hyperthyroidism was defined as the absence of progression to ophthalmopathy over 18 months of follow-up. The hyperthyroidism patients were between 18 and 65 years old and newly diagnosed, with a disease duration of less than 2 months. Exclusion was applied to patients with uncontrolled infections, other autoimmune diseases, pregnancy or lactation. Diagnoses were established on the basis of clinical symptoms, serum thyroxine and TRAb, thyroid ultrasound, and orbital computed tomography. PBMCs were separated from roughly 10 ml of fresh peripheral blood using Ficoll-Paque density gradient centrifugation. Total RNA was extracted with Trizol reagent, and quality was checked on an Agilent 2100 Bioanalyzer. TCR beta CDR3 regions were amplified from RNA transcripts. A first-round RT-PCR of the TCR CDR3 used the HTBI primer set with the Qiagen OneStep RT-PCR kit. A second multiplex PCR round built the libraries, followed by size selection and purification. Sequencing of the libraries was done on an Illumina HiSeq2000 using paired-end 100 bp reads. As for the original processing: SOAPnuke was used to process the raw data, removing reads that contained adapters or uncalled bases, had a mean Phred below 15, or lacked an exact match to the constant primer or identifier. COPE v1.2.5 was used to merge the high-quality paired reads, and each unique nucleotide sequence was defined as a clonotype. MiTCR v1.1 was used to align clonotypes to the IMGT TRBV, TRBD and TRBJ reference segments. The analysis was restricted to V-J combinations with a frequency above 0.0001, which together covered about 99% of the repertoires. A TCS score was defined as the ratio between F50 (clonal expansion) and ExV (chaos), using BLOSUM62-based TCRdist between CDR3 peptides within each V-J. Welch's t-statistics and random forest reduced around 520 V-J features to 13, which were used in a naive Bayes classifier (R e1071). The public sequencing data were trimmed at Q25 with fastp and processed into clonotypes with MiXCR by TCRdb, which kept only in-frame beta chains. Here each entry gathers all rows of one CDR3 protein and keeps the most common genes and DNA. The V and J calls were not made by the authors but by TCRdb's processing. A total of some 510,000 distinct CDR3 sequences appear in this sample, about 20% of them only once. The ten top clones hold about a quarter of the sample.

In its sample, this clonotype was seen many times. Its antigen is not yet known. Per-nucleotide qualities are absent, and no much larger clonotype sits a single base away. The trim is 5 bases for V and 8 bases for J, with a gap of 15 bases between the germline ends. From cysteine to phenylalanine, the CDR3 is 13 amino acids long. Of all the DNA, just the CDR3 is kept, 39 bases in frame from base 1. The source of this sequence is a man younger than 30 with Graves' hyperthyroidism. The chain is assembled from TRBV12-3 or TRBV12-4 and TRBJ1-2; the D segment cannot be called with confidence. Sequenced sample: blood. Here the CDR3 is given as CASSLSQKTGYTF. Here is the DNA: TGTGCCAGCAGTCTCTCACAAAAGACGGGCTACACCTTC.